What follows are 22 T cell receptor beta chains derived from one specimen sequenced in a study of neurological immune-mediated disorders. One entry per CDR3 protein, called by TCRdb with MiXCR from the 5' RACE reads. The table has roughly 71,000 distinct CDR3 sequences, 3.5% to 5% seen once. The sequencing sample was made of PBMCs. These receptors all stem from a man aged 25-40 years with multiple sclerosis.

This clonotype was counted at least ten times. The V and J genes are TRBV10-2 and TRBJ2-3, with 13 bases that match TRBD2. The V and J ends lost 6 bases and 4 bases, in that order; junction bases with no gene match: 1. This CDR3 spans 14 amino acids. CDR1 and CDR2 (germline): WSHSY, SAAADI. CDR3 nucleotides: TGCGCCAGCAGACTAGCGGGGGGGGCAGATACGCAGTATTTT. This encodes CASRLAGGADTQYF.

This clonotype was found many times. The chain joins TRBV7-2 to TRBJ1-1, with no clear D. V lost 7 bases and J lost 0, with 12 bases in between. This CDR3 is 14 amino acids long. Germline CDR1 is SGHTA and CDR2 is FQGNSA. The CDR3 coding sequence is TGTGCCAGCACCCTACCGCTAGTGAACACTGAAGCTTTCTTT. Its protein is CASTLPLVNTEAFF. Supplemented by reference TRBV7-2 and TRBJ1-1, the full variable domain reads GAGVSQSPSNKVTEKGKDVELRCDPISGHTALYWYRQSLGQGLEFLIYFQGNSAPDKSGLPSDRFSAERTGGSVSTLTIQRTQQEDSAVYLCASTLPLVNTEAFFGQGTRLTVV.

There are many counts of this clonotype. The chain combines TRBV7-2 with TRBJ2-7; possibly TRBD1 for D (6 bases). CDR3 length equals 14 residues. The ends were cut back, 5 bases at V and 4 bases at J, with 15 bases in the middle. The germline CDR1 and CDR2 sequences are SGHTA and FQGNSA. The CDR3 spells CASSANRVAYEQYF. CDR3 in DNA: TGTGCCAGCAGCGCAAACAGGGTGGCGTACGAGCAGTACTTC.

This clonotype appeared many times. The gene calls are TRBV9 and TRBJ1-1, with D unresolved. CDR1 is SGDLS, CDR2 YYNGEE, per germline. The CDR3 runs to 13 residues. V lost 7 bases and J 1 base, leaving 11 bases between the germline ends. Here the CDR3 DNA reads TGTGCCAGCTCACAGACCCAGAACACTGAAGCTTTCTTT. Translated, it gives CASSQTQNTEAFF.

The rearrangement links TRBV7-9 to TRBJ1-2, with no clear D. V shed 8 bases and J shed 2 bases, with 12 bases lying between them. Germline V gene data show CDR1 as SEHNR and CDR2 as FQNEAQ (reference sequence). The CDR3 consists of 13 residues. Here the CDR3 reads CASADTENYGYTF. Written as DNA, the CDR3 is TGTGCCAGCGCAGATACTGAGAACTATGGCTACACCTTC.

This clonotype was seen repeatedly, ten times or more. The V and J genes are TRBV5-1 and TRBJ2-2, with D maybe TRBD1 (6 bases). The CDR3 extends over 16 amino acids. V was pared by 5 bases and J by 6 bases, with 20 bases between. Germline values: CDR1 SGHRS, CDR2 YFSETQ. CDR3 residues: CASSSPQGIWSGELFF. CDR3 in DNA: TGCGCCAGCAGTTCGCCCCAGGGGATATGGTCCGGGGAGCTGTTTTTT.

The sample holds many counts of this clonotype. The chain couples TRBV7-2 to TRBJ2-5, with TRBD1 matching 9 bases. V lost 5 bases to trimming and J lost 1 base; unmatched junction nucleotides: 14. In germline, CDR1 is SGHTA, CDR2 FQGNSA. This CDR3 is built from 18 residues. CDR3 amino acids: CASSVRDRVVWGQETQYF. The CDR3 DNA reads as TGTGCCAGCAGCGTCCGGGACAGGGTAGTTTGGGGCCAAGAGACCCAGTACTTC.

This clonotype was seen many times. The CDR3 nucleotides read TGCGCCAGCAGTGAGGGACAGTACCAAGAGACCCAGTACTTC. Protein: CASSEGQYQETQYF. J is TRBJ2-5 and V is TRBV10-2; D is perhaps TRBD1 (6 bases). Deletions cut 2 bases from V and 0 bases from J, with 7 bases between. From germline, CDR1 is WSHSY and CDR2 SAAADI. The CDR3 is 14 residues long.

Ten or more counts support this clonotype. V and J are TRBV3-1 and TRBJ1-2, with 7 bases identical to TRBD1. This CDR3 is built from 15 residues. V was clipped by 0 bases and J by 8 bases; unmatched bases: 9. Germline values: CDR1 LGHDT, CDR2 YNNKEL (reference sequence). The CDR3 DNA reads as TGTGCCAGCAGCCAAGATGAAGTGACAGGGAGCGGCTACACCTTC. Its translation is CASSQDEVTGSGYTF.

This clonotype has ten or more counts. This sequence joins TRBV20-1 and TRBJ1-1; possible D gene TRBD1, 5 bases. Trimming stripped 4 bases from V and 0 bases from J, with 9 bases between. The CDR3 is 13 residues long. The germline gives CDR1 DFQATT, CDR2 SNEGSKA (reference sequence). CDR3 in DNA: TGCAGTGCTAAGGGACTTCTGAACACTGAAGCTTTCTTT. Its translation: CSAKGLLNTEAFF.

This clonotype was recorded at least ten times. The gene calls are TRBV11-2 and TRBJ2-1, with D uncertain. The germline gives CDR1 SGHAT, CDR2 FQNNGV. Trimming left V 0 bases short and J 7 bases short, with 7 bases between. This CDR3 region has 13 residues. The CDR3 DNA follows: TGTGCCAGCAGCTTAGAAGCGCCGAATGAGCAGTTCTTC. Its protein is CASSLEAPNEQFF.

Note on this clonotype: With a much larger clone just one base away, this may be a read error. The chain's CDR3 is CASRLDETQYF. CDR3 DNA sequence: TGTGCCAGCAGATTAGACGAGACCCAGTACTTC. The chain has TRBV7-2 and TRBJ2-5, with no clear D. This CDR3 is 11 amino acids long. Germline-derived CDR1 and CDR2 are SGHTA and FQGNSA.

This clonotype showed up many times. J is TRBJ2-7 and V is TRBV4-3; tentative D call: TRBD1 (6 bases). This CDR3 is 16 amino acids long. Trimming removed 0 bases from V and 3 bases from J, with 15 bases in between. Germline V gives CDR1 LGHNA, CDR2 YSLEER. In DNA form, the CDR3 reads TGCGCCAGCAGCCAAGACCGGGACACGGCGTTCTACGAGCAGTACTTC. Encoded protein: CASSQDRDTAFYEQYF.

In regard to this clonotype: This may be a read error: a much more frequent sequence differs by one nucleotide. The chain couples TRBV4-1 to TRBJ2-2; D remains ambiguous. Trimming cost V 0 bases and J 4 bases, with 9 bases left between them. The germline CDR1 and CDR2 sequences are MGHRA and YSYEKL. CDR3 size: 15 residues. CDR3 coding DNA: TGCGCCAGCAGCCAAGATAAGAAGGGCACCGGGGAGCTGTTTTTT. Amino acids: CASSQDKKGTGELFF.

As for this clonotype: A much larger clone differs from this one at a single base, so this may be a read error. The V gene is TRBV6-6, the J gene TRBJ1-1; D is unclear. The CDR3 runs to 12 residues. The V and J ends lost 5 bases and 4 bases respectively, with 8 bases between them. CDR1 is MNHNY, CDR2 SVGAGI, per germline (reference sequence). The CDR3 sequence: CASSESSTEAFF. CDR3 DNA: TGTGCCAGCAGTGAAAGTAGCACTGAAGCTTTCTTT.

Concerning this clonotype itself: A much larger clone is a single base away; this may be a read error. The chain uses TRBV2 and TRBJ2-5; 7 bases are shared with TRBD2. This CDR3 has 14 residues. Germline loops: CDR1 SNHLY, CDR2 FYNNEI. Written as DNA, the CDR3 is TGTGCTCCAAAGAGGCGGGGGAGCCAAGAGACCCAGTACTTC. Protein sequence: CAPKRRGSQETQYF.

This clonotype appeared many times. CDR3 DNA: TGTGCCAGCAGCTCCCGGTGGGCGCAGTTCTTC. Amino acid sequence: CASSSRWAQFF. This rearrangement joins TRBV11-2 to TRBJ2-1; D ambiguous. Germline V gives CDR1 SGHAT, CDR2 FQNNGV. The CDR3 is made up of 11 amino acids. The V end was cut by 4 bases, the J end by 12 bases, with 10 bases between.

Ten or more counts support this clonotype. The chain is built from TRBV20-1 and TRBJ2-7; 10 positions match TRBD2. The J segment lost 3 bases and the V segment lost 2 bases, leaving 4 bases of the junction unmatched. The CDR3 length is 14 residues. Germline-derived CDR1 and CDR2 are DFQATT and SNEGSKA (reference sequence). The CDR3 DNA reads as TGCAGTGCTAGATTTGGACTAGCGGACTACGAGCAGTACTTC. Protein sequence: CSARFGLADYEQYF.

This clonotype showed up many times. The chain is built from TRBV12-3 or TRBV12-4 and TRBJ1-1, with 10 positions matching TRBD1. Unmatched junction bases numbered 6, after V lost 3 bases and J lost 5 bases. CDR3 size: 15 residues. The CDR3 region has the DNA TGTGCCAGCAGTTTGTGGGACAGGGGCCGGACTGAAGCTTTCTTT. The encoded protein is CASSLWDRGRTEAFF.

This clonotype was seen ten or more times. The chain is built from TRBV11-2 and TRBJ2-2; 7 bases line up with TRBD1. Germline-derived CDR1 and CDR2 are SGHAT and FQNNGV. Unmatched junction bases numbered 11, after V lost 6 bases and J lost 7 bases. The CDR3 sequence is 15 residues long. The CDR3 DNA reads TGTGCCAGCAGTAGAGACGGGACAGTTGTCGGGGAGCTGTTTTTT. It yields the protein CASSRDGTVVGELFF.

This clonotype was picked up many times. CDR3 residues: CASSLEAPYEQYF. In DNA, the CDR3 is TGCGCCAGCAGCTTGGAGGCTCCCTACGAGCAGTACTTC. The chain uses TRBV5-1 and TRBJ2-7; D uncertain. CDR1 is SGHRS and CDR2 is YFSETQ in the germline V gene. CDR3 length: 13 residues. V was cut by 0 bases and J by 2 bases, with 6 bases left in between.

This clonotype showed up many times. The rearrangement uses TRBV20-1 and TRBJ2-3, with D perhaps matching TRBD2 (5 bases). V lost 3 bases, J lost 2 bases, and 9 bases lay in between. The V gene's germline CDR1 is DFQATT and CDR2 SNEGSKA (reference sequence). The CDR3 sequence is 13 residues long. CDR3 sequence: CSARRLATDTQYF. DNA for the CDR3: TGCAGTGCTAGGCGCCTAGCCACAGATACGCAGTATTTT.